Sequencing of this T cell receptor beta chain was carried out in a study of blood T cell repertoires in COVID-19. Study context: The United States, Italy and Spain were the sources of the acute and convalescent COVID-19 samples.

The V gene lost 3 bases and the J gene lost 5 bases, with 14 bases spanning the gap. Germline loops: CDR1 SGHTA, CDR2 FQGNSA. This CDR3 region has 14 residues. Assay used: immunoSEQ multiplex PCR; TCRdb lists only in-frame clones, some missing. Among 150,000 to 200,000 clones listed, about 87% were seen once. The V gene is TRBV7-2, the J gene TRBJ2-7, with D tentatively TRBD1 (7 bases). The sequenced sample consisted of peripheral blood. This clonotype was obtained from a woman aged 50 to 60 with acute or convalescent COVID-19. The CDR3 DNA sequence: TGTGCCAGCAGCTTGGCCGGCAGGGGGGACGAGCAGTACTTC. Its protein is CASSLAGRGDEQYF.